Sequencing of this T cell receptor beta chain was carried out in a study of blood T cell repertoires in COVID-19. Study at large: Whether acute or convalescent, the COVID-19 samples came from the United States, Italy and Spain. The cDNA or gDNA used as material had been derived from T cells, B-cell-depleted T cells, or PBMCs.

Seattle participants joined during active infection and were tracked over time. Authors' analysis steps: Reference gene primer amplification gave estimated nucleated cell counts. Profiling relied on immunoSEQ multiplex PCR, and the TCRdb table lists in-frame clones only, not all of them. V, J and clone size derive from that table, while D and trimming were established from the DNA sequence. The profile shows a few hundred thousand clones, roughly 80% of them singletons. Trimming shortened V by 1 base and J by 4 bases, and 5 bases separated the two germline ends. Germline-derived CDR1 and CDR2 are SGHVS and FQNEAQ. The CDR3 is made up of 13 amino acids.

The sequenced sample was peripheral blood. This TCR derives from a woman of 80 years or more with COVID-19, enrolled during active disease. The V call is TRBV7-8, the J call TRBJ1-3; D may be TRBD1 (5 bases). The CDR3 coding sequence is TGTGCCAGCAGCTTAGAGGGGGGAAACACCATATATTTT. Translation: CASSLEGGNTIYF.